This TCR beta chain was recorded in a study of blood T cells in healthy people across ages. The CDR3 has 13 residues. Germline CDR1 is WNHNN and CDR2 is SYGVQD (reference sequence). V lost 6 bases, J lost 3 bases, and 11 bases lay in between. Each sample provided at least 5 micrograms of extracted total RNA. Alongside a J-beta primer mix, a sample-barcoded 5' primer served in a second PCR lasting roughly 7 to 12 cycles. Via MiXCR, TCRdb re-called the 5' RACE reads, giving one row per CDR3 protein. The data hold under 800,000 distinct CDR3 sequences, with 35% to 45% observed a single time. This clonotype showed up just a few times.

The chain is built from TRBV10-1 and TRBJ2-5; D call uncertain. This receptor was identified in a woman aged 60-75 years in good health. Sequenced material: blood. The CDR3: CASSSTGKETQYF. The CDR3 DNA sequence: TGCGCCAGCAGCTCCACTGGAAAAGAGACCCAGTACTTC.